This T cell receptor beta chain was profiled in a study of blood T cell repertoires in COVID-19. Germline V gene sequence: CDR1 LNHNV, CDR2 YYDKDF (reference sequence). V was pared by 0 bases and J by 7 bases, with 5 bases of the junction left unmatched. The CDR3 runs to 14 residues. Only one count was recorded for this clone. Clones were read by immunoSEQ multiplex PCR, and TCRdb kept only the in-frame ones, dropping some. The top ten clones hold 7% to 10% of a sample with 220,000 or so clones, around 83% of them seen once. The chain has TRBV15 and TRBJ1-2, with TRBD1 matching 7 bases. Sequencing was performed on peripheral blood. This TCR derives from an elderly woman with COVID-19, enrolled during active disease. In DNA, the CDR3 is TGTGCCACCAGCAGAGATGTTCAGGGGGTTGGCTACACCTTC. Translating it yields CATSRDVQGVGYTF.